This T cell receptor beta chain came from a study of shared clonotypes between healthy human individuals. As for the study in general: The donors, a couple of women and a few men, were aged 18 to 49. Overall study findings and caveats: It was observed that approximately 5% of naive CD4 clonotypes were shared across a handful of donors.

Authors' methods: Junction-only immunoSEQ sequences carried no quality scores, so filtering differed. Clones were sequenced by immunoSEQ multiplex PCR, and TCRdb holds only the in-frame ones, with some missing. V and J calls and clone size are copied from that table; D and trimming were computed from the DNA. The data show 2 million to 3 million clones, 90% to 95% seen once. A word on this clone: What it binds is not known.

Germline CDR1 and CDR2: MDHEN and SYDVKM. CDR3 length: 15 residues. The J segment lost 0 bases and the V segment lost 11 bases, leaving 12 bases of the junction unmatched. V usage is TRBV28 and J usage is TRBJ1-1, with 7 bases lining up with TRBD1. The receptor's source is a man between 18 and 29 years old in good health. Sequencing was done on a sample of naive CD4+ T cells sorted from blood. Subset: CD45RA+ positively selected. In DNA form, the CDR3 reads TGTGCCGCCGAGGGGGCAGGGGCCATGAACACTGAAGCTTTCTTT. It translates to CAAEGAGAMNTEAFF.